This T cell receptor (beta chain) was sequenced during a study of T cell changes during pregnancy in multiple sclerosis. Germline-derived CDR1 and CDR2 are SGHVS and FQNEAQ. J was trimmed by 10 bases and V by 1 base; bases with no gene match: 9. The length of the CDR3 is 16 residues. This table comes from immunoSEQ multiplex PCR, and its TCRdb copy is limited to in-frame clones, with some not included. This sample yields roughly 11,000 clones, of which more than 75% are seen a single time; around 11% belongs to the top ten. This receptor was identified in a female donor in good health, enrolled as a control in a pregnancy study. Sample: CD8+ T cells from peripheral blood mononuclear cells, taken after pregnancy. The chain recombines TRBV7-8 with TRBJ2-1; 11 bases are shared with TRBD2. The CDR3 is CASSLVLAGGHQEQFF. The CDR3 DNA reads as TGTGCCAGCAGCTTAGTCCTAGCGGGAGGCCATCAAGAGCAGTTCTTC.